The 15 T cell receptor beta chains presented below share a single source sample, sequenced in a study of T cell responses to AZD1222 COVID-19 vaccine. Profiled with immunoSEQ multiplex PCR; TCRdb holds only in-frame clones, not every one. Of about 100,000 clones listed, just under 90% are singletons. The sequencing used peripheral blood, collected on day 0 of AZD1222 vaccination. These receptors were taken from an adult in good health.

The CDR3 DNA sequence: TGTGCCAGCATCCATACTAGCGGAACGAACACCGGGGAGCTGTTTTTT. It is translated as CASIHTSGTNTGELFF. This chain connects TRBV2 to TRBJ2-2; 8 nucleotides match TRBD2. The junction had 7 bases not matched to a gene; V was cut back by 7 bases and J by 0 bases. The CDR3 is 16 amino acids. CDR1 is SNHLY and CDR2 is FYNNEI in the germline V gene.

The chain combines TRBV15 with TRBJ1-4, with TRBD1 identical over 10 bases. V lost 4 bases to trimming and J lost 4 bases; unmatched junction nucleotides: 3. This CDR3 spans 15 amino acids. Germline V gene lookup returns CDR1 LNHNV and CDR2 YYDKDF (reference sequence). CDR3 amino acids: CATSNGQGDNEKLFF. CDR3 nucleotides: TGTGCCACCAGCAACGGACAGGGGGATAATGAAAAACTGTTTTTT.

Here the CDR3 DNA reads TGTGCCAGCAGTTCGCCCGGACAGGGGGGAAACACCATATATTTT. It specifies CASSSPGQGGNTIYF. The chain joins TRBV28 to TRBJ1-3; 9 bases fit TRBD1. V lost 4 bases to trimming and J lost 4 bases; unmatched junction nucleotides: 5. CDR1 is MDHEN, CDR2 SYDVKM, per germline. The CDR3 covers 15 residues.

The chain is built from TRBV19 and TRBJ2-6, with D unclear. The germline V and J ends were trimmed by 3 bases and 2 bases, with 8 bases remaining between them. The CDR3 is 15 residues long. CDR1 and CDR2 from the germline V gene are LNHDA and SQIVND (reference sequence). CDR3: CASSIFPTGANVLTF. Here the CDR3 DNA reads TGTGCCAGTAGTATCTTCCCAACTGGGGCCAACGTCCTGACTTTC.

V is TRBV7-9 and J is TRBJ2-6, with D uncertain. Trimming shortened V by 6 bases and J by 0 bases, and 6 bases separated the two germline ends. The germline V gene encodes CDR1 SEHNR and CDR2 FQNEAQ (reference sequence). The CDR3 is made up of 14 amino acids. The CDR3 sequence: CASRTDSGANVLTF. The DNA for the CDR3 is TGTGCCAGCAGAACCGACTCTGGGGCCAACGTCCTGACTTTC.

This clone has a single count. The chain has TRBV7-2 and TRBJ2-7; the match to TRBD1 covers 9 bases. CDR3 length: 13 residues. Germline V gives CDR1 SGHTA, CDR2 FQGNSA. V was pared by 5 bases and J by 4 bases, with 3 bases of the junction left unmatched. CDR3 loop: CASSPQGAYEQYF. The CDR3 DNA reads as TGTGCCAGCAGCCCACAGGGGGCGTACGAGCAGTACTTC.

The V and J genes are TRBV7-8 and TRBJ1-2; TRBD1 is a possible D gene (5 bases). Germline CDR1 reads SGHVS; CDR2 reads FQNEAQ. The CDR3 totals 16 residues. The V end lost 5 bases, the J end lost 2 bases, and 18 bases lay between the germline ends. The DNA of the CDR3 is TGTGCCAGCAGCCACCGGGACTTACCGCGAAACTATGGCTACACCTTC. This gives the protein CASSHRDLPRNYGYTF.

J is TRBJ1-1 and V is TRBV13, with D possibly TRBD1 on 6 matching bases. This CDR3 contains 17 residues. Trimming took 1 base from V and 0 from J, leaving 15 bases between them. Per germline, CDR1 PRHDT and CDR2 FYEKMQ (reference sequence). The CDR3 DNA follows: TGTGCCAGCAGCTTAGCCCCGGACAGCTCCCTGAACACTGAAGCTTTCTTT. Encoded protein: CASSLAPDSSLNTEAFF.

The CDR3 region is CASSSGGGNSPLHF. The DNA of the CDR3 is TGCGCCAGCAGCTCCGGGGGAGGGAATTCACCCCTCCACTTT. The chain uses TRBV5-1 and TRBJ1-6; D might be TRBD1 (5 bases). The ends were cut back, 3 bases at V and 7 bases at J, with 11 bases in the middle. The germline gives CDR1 SGHRS, CDR2 YFSETQ. The CDR3 is 14 residues long.

The rearrangement uses TRBV9 and TRBJ2-1; D possibly corresponds to TRBD2 (5 bases). This CDR3 contains 15 residues. Germline V gene sequence: CDR1 SGDLS, CDR2 YYNGEE. V lost 0 bases, J lost 1 base, and 8 bases lay in between. The CDR3 DNA follows: TGTGCCAGCAGCGTAGGAGGGCCATCCTACAATGAGCAGTTCTTC. It specifies CASSVGGPSYNEQFF. Combining the CDR3 with reference TRBV9 and TRBJ2-1 gives the whole variable domain DSGVTQTPKHLITATGQRVTLRCSPRSGDLSVYWYQQSLDQGLQFLIQYYNGEERAKGNILERFSAQQFPDLHSELNLSSLELGDSALYFCASSVGGPSYNEQFFGPGTRLTVL.

V usage is TRBV29-1 and J usage is TRBJ2-1; no clear D. Looked up from germline, CDR1 is SQVTM and CDR2 is ANQGSEA. V shed 2 bases and J shed 0 bases, with 8 bases lying between them. The CDR3 has 14 residues. This CDR3 is CSVEKRDSYNEQFF. The CDR3 DNA follows: TGCAGCGTTGAAAAAAGGGACTCCTACAATGAGCAGTTCTTC.

The gene calls are TRBV6-5 and TRBJ2-7; 10 nucleotides match TRBD2. The V gene end was trimmed by 4 bases and the J gene end by 4 bases; junction bases not matched to a gene: 7. This CDR3 has 15 amino acids. CDR1 is MNHEY and CDR2 is SVGAGI in the germline V gene. The CDR3: CASSLSSGGVYEQYF. In DNA form, the CDR3 reads TGTGCCAGCAGTTTATCGAGCGGGGGGGTTTACGAGCAGTACTTC.

The chain recombines TRBV3-1 (or the pseudogene TRBV3-2) with TRBJ1-6; no clear D. The germline gives CDR1 LGHDT, CDR2 YNNKEL (reference sequence). The CDR3 loop spans 15 amino acids. Trimming removed 3 bases at V and 3 bases at J, with 9 bases between. In nucleotides, the CDR3 is TGTGCCAGCAGCCAGGGCGAGAACTATAATTCACCCCTCCACTTT. As protein: CASSQGENYNSPLHF.

The chain carries TRBV6-2 or TRBV6-3 and TRBJ1-1; D possibly corresponds to TRBD1 (5 bases). Germline V gives CDR1 MNHEY, CDR2 SVGEGT. The CDR3 is 12 amino acids. The germline V and J ends were trimmed by 1 base and 11 bases, with 11 bases remaining between them. This CDR3 reads CASSYWDEGAFF. The DNA of the CDR3 is TGTGCCAGCAGTTACTGGGACGAAGGGGCTTTCTTT.

The chain joins TRBV18 to TRBJ1-5, with D possibly TRBD1 on 5 matching bases. The V gene's germline CDR1 is KGHSH and CDR2 LQKENI. This CDR3 spans 14 amino acids. The germline V and J ends were trimmed by 1 base and 9 bases, with 13 bases remaining between them. The CDR3 reads CASSPQGKGGPQHF. CDR3 coding DNA: TGTGCCAGCTCACCACAGGGGAAGGGAGGGCCCCAGCATTTT.